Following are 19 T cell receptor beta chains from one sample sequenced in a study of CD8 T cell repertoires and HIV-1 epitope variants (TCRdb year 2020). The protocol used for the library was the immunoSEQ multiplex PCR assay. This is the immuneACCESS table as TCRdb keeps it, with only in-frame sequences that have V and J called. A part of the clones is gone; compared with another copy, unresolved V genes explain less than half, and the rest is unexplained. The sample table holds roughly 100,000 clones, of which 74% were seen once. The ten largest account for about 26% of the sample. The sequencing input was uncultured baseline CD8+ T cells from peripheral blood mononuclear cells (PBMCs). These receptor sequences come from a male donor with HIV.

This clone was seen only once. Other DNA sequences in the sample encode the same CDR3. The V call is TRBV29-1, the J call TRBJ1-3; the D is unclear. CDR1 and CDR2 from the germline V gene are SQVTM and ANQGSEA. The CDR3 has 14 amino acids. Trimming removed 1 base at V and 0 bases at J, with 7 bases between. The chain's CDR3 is CSVEVGFSGNTIYF. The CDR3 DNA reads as TGCAGCGTTGAAGTGGGCTTCTCTGGAAACACCATATATTTT.

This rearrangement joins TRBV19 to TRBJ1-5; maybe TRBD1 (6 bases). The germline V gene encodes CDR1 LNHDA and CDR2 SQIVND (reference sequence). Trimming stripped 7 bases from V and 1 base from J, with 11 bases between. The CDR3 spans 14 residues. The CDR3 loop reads CASKGGNSNQPQHF. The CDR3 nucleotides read TGTGCCAGTAAAGGGGGAAACAGCAATCAGCCCCAGCATTTT. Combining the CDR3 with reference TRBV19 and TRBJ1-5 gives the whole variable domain DGGITQSPKYLFRKEGQNVTLSCEQNLNHDAMYWYRQDPGQGLRLIYYSQIVNDFQKGDIAEGYSVSREKKESFPLTVTSAQKNPTAFYLCASKGGNSNQPQHFGDGTRLSIL.

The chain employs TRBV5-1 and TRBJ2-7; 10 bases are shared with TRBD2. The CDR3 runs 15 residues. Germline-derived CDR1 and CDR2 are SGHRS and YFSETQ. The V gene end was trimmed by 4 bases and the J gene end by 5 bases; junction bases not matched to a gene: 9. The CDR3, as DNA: TGCGCCAGCAGCCCCCTCAGCGGGGGGGCCCACGAGCAGTACTTC. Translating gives CASSPLSGGAHEQYF.

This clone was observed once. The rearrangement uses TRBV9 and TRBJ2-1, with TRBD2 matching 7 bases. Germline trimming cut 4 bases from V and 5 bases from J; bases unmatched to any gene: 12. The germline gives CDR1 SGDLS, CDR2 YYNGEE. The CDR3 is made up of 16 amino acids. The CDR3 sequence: CASSILTSGGNNEQFF. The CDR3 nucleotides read TGTGCCAGCAGCATCCTAACCTCCGGGGGGAACAATGAGCAGTTCTTC.

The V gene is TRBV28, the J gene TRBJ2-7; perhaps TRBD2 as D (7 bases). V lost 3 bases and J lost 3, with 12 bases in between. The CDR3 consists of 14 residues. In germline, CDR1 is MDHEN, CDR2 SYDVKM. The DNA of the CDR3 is TGTGCCAGCAGTTTGTGGGGGGGCGTCTACGAGCAGTACTTC. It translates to CASSLWGGVYEQYF.

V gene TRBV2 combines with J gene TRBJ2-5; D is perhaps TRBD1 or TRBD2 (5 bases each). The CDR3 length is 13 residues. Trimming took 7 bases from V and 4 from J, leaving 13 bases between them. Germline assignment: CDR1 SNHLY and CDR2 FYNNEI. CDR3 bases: TGTGCCAGCAACGTGGGACGTTCAGAGACCCAGTACTTC. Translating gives CASNVGRSETQYF.

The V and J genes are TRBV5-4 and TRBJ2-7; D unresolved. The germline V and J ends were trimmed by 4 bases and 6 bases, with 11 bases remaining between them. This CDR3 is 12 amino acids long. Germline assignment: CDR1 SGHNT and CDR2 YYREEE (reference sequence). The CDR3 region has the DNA TGTGCCAGCAGCGTGGGTATGGCCGAGCAGTACTTC. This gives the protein CASSVGMAEQYF.

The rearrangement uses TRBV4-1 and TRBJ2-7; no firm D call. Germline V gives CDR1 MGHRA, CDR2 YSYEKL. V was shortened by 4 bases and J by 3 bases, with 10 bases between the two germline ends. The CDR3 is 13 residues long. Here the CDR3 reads CASSRGPYYEQYF. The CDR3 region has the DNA TGCGCCAGCAGCCGTGGCCCTTACTACGAGCAGTACTTC.

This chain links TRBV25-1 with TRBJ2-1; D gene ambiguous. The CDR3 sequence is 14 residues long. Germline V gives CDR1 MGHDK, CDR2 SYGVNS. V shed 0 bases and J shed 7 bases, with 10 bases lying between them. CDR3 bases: TGTGCCAGCAGTGAATACGGCTTCCAGAATGAGCAGTTCTTC. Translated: CASSEYGFQNEQFF.

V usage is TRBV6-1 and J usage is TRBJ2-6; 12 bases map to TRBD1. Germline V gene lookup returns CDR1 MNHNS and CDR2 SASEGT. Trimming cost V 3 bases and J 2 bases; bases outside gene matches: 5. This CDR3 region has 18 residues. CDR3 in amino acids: CASSDPGQGAPGANVLTF. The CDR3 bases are TGTGCCAGCAGTGACCCGGGACAGGGGGCGCCTGGGGCCAACGTCCTGACTTTC.

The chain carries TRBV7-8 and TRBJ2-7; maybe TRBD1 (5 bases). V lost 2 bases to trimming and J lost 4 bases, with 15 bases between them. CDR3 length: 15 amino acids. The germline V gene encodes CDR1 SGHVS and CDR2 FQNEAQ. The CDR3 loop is CASSLLQGSQYEQYF. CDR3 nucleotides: TGTGCCAGCAGCTTACTCCAGGGATCCCAATACGAGCAGTACTTC.

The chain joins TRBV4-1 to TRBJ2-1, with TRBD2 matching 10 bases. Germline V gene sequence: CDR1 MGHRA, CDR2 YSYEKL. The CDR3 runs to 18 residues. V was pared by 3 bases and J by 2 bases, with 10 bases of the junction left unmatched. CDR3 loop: CASSQVDMGLATYNEQFF. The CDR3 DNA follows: TGCGCCAGCAGCCAGGTAGACATGGGACTAGCGACCTACAATGAGCAGTTCTTC.

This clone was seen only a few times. The chain's CDR3 is CASSPYEETQYF. CDR3 DNA: TGTGCCAGCAGTCCTTATGAAGAGACCCAGTACTTC. The chain combines TRBV7-6 with TRBJ2-5, with D hard to call. Germline CDR1 reads SGHVS; CDR2 reads FNYEAQ. Trimming left V 6 bases short and J 3 bases short, with 8 bases between. The CDR3 contains 12 residues. The full variable domain, its missing parts supplied by reference TRBV7-6 and TRBJ2-5, is GAGVSQSPRYKVTKRGQDVALRCDPISGHVSLYWYRQALGQGPEFLTYFNYEAQQDKSGLPNDRFSAERPEGSISTLTIQRTEQRDSAMYRCASSPYEETQYFGPGTRLLVL.

This CDR3 reads CASSEREDSYNSPLHF. The CDR3, as DNA: TGTGCCAGCAGTGAGAGAGAAGACTCCTATAATTCACCCCTCCACTTT. The V and J genes are TRBV6-1 and TRBJ1-6; D not resolved. The V and J ends lost 3 bases and 0 bases respectively, with 9 bases between them. The CDR3 runs to 16 residues. CDR1 and CDR2 from the germline V gene are MNHNS and SASEGT.

CDR3 bases: TGTGCCAGCAGCCCGGCGGATAGCCTCTACGAGCAGTACTTC. Protein product: CASSPADSLYEQYF. This chain connects TRBV13 to TRBJ2-7; D is uncertain. The CDR3 has 14 amino acids. Trimming took off 5 bases at V and 3 bases at J, with 14 bases between the two ends. Germline V gene lookup returns CDR1 PRHDT and CDR2 FYEKMQ (reference sequence).

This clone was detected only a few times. The CDR3 spells CASGNRGGAFF. The CDR3 DNA reads as TGTGCCAGCGGGAACAGGGGAGGGGCTTTCTTT. The V gene is TRBV25-1, the J gene TRBJ1-1; 7 bases match TRBD1. Trimming removed 8 bases from V and 11 bases from J; junction bases left unmatched: 8. The CDR3 is 11 amino acids. Germline V gene lookup returns CDR1 MGHDK and CDR2 SYGVNS.

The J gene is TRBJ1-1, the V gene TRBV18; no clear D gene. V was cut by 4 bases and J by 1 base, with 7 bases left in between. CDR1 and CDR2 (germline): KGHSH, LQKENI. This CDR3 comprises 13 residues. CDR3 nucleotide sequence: TGTGCCAGCTCACGGGAGAAGAACACTGAAGCTTTCTTT. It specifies CASSREKNTEAFF.

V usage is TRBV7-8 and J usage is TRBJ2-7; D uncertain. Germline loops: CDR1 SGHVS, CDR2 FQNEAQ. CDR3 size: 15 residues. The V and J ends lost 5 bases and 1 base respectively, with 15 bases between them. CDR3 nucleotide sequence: TGTGCCAGCAGCCCGCGTCCAGGCCTATCCTACGAGCAGTACTTC. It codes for CASSPRPGLSYEQYF.

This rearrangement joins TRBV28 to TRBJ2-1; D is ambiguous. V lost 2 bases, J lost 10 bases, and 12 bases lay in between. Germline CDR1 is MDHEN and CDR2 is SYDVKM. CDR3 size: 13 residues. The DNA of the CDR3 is TGTGCCAGCAGTTTACTACTACATCTCGAGCAGTTCTTC. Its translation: CASSLLLHLEQFF.